One sample yielded the 27 T cell receptor beta chains listed below, sequenced in a study of OX40 agonist ivuxolimab in advanced cancers. The repertoire was sequenced with immunoSEQ multiplex PCR; TCRdb's copy has only in-frame clones and lacks some. The sample includes tens of thousands of clones, about 94% seen only once; the top ten take about 10%. This sample comprised CD4+ or CD8+ T cells sorted from blood, obtained in a trial of the OX40 agonist ivuxolimab. The source is an adult with an advanced solid tumor such as melanoma, head and neck, liver or kidney cancer.

This clone showed up just a few times. The V gene is TRBV15, the J gene TRBJ2-2, with 11 positions matching TRBD1. CDR1 LNHNV and CDR2 YYDKDF come from the germline V gene (reference sequence). Trimming took 7 bases from V and 6 from J; bases not matched to a gene: 7. The CDR3 extends over 15 amino acids. This CDR3 reads CATTLGQGAAGELFF. The CDR3 nucleotides are TGTGCCACCACCCTAGGACAGGGGGCAGCCGGGGAGCTGTTTTTT.

The chain recombines TRBV13 with TRBJ2-7; 10 bases are shared with TRBD1. CDR1 is PRHDT and CDR2 is FYEKMQ in the germline V gene (reference sequence). The CDR3 consists of 15 residues. Germline trimming cut 4 bases from V and 6 bases from J; bases unmatched to any gene: 9. DNA for the CDR3: TGTGCCAGCAGCTCCTCCGGGACAGGGGCGAGCGAGCAGTACTTC. Its protein product is CASSSSGTGASEQYF.

The chain joins TRBV6-1 to TRBJ1-3; D unclear. Germline values: CDR1 MNHNS, CDR2 SASEGT. The V gene lost 0 bases and the J gene lost 1 base, with 10 bases spanning the gap. The CDR3 is 16 residues long. The CDR3 nucleotides are TGTGCCAGCAGTGAAGCTACTCGGATATCTGGAAACACCATATATTTT. Translating it yields CASSEATRISGNTIYF.

The chain joins TRBV6-4 to TRBJ2-5; possible D gene TRBD1, 5 bases. Looked up from germline, CDR1 is MRHNA and CDR2 is SNTAGT. This CDR3 contains 17 residues. The V end was cut by 0 bases, the J end by 2 bases, with 16 bases between. Written as DNA, the CDR3 is TGTGCCAGCAGTGACTCGAGCAGGGTGGGCCGGCAAGAGACCCAGTACTTC. Residues: CASSDSSRVGRQETQYF.

The chain uses TRBV19 and TRBJ2-1, with TRBD2 identical over 10 bases. The germline V gene encodes CDR1 LNHDA and CDR2 SQIVND (reference sequence). The CDR3 length is 15 residues. Trimming removed 3 bases from V and 8 bases from J; junction bases left unmatched: 7. CDR3 DNA: TGTGCCAGTAGTATTTTAGCGGGAGGTTTGGATGAGCAGTTCTTC. It is translated as CASSILAGGLDEQFF.

CDR3 bases: TGTGCCAGCAGACTTAGGGGGGAGACTGGGGAGCTGTTTTTT. It is translated as CASRLRGETGELFF. This sequence joins TRBV6-6 and TRBJ2-2, with D possibly called TRBD1 or TRBD2 (6 bases each). The CDR3 sequence is 14 residues long. Per the germline V gene, CDR1 is MNHNY and CDR2 is SVGAGI (reference sequence). Trimming removed 6 bases at V and 8 bases at J, with 16 bases between.

This clone was seen just once. The chain employs TRBV2 and TRBJ1-4, with 7 positions matching TRBD1. The CDR3 runs to 14 residues. Germline lookup yields CDR1 SNHLY and CDR2 FYNNEI. J gave up 10 bases and V 7 bases, and 12 bases lay outside the gene matches. CDR3 residues: CASKGGQVGVKLFF. The CDR3 DNA reads as TGTGCCAGCAAAGGAGGACAGGTTGGGGTAAAACTGTTTTTT.

This chain uses TRBV7-9 with TRBJ1-4, with a tentative D call TRBD1 (5 bases). Germline values: CDR1 SEHNR, CDR2 FQNEAQ (reference sequence). The CDR3 is made up of 15 amino acids. Trimming removed 1 base at V and 6 bases at J, with 12 bases between. As DNA, the CDR3 is TGTGCCAGCAGCTTAGGGGTCAGGGAGGATGAAAAACTGTTTTTT. Translating it yields CASSLGVREDEKLFF.

J is TRBJ1-1 and V is TRBV7-9; unclear D gene. Germline lookup yields CDR1 SEHNR and CDR2 FQNEAQ (reference sequence). This CDR3 has 13 amino acids. Trimming took 6 bases from V and 5 from J, leaving 13 bases between them. The CDR3 region has the DNA TGTGCCAGCAGTCATCCCCCTCGGACTGAAGCTTTCTTT. Translating it yields CASSHPPRTEAFF.

A note on this clone: An end of the junction does not agree with germline; a read error may underlie this. The gene calls are TRBV5-4 and TRBJ2-3; unclear D gene. The CDR3 sequence is 16 residues long. CDR1 is SGHNT and CDR2 is YYREEE in the germline V gene (reference sequence). This chain's CDR3 is CASSLRSDPSIDTQYF. CDR3 sequence (DNA): TGTGCCAGCAGCTTGAGAAGTGACCCCAGCATAGATACGCAGTATTTT.

This chain links TRBV6-1 with TRBJ2-3; D is possibly TRBD2 (6 bases). CDR3 length: 11 residues. From germline, CDR1 is MNHNS and CDR2 SASEGT. CDR3 coding DNA: TGTGCTAACCGCGGAGGGGATACGCAGTATTTT. Translation gives CANRGGDTQYF.

The chain is built from TRBV7-2 and TRBJ2-5; TRBD2 matches 7 bases. Per the germline V gene, CDR1 is SGHTA and CDR2 is FQGNSA. The CDR3 has 17 amino acids. Trimming cost V 0 bases and J 0 bases; bases outside gene matches: 7. The CDR3 region has the DNA TGTGCCAGCAGCTTAGCTCCTAGCGGAGGGAACCAAGAGACCCAGTACTTC. Translating gives CASSLAPSGGNQETQYF.

The V and J genes are TRBV6-1 and TRBJ2-7, with TRBD1 identical over 8 bases. Germline lookup yields CDR1 MNHNS and CDR2 SASEGT. The CDR3 contains 14 residues. The ends lost 7 bases at V and 2 bases at J; junction bases unmatched: 7. DNA of the CDR3: TGTGCCAGCACCCCAGGACAGGGAGCCTACGAGCAGTACTTC. Translated, it gives CASTPGQGAYEQYF.

The J gene is TRBJ2-7, the V gene TRBV28; D unresolved. Germline CDR1 and CDR2: MDHEN and SYDVKM. V was clipped by 5 bases and J by 6 bases, with 14 bases between them. This CDR3 region has 13 residues. The CDR3 loop reads CASSPRVSGEQYF. The CDR3, as DNA: TGTGCCAGCAGTCCTCGGGTCTCGGGCGAGCAGTACTTC.

The rearrangement links TRBV5-6 to TRBJ1-5; D might be TRBD1 (5 bases). The germline gives CDR1 SGHDT, CDR2 YYEEEE. This CDR3 is 14 amino acids long. Deletions cut 0 bases from V and 3 bases from J, with 7 bases between. The CDR3 protein is CASSLATANQPQHF. The CDR3 bases are TGTGCCAGCAGCTTGGCGACAGCCAATCAGCCCCAGCATTTT.

The chain links TRBV29-1 to TRBJ2-7; TRBD1 might be the D (6 bases). V shed 7 bases and J shed 3 bases, with 19 bases lying between them. The V gene's germline CDR1 is SQVTM and CDR2 ANQGSEA. The CDR3 totals 14 residues. CDR3 residues: CSALTGNLVYEQYF. For the CDR3, the DNA is TGCAGCGCCCTGACAGGTAACCTGGTCTACGAGCAGTACTTC.

The J gene is TRBJ2-2, the V gene TRBV7-3; D perhaps matches TRBD1 (5 bases). Germline loops: CDR1 SGHTA, CDR2 FQGTGA. The CDR3 extends over 17 amino acids. The V end lost 2 bases, the J end lost 2 bases, and 15 bases lay between the germline ends. The CDR3 DNA sequence: TGTGCCAGCAGCTTACAGGGTGGGGTCTTAAACACCGGGGAGCTGTTTTTT. Translation gives CASSLQGGVLNTGELFF. Full variable domain (outside the CDR3, taken from reference TRBV7-3 and TRBJ2-2): GAGVSQTPSNKVTEKGKYVELRCDPISGHTALYWYRQSLGQGPEFLIYFQGTGAADDSGLPNDRFFAVRPEGSVSTLKIQRTERGDSAVYLCASSLQGGVLNTGELFFGEGSRLTVL.

The gene calls are TRBV14 and TRBJ2-2; perhaps D is TRBD1 or TRBD2 (5 bases each). From germline, CDR1 is SGHDN and CDR2 FVKESK. This CDR3 is built from 13 residues. V shed 10 bases and J shed 5 bases, with 14 bases lying between them. CDR3 DNA: TGTGCCACCCGTCCTTGGGGGACCGGGGAGCTGTTTTTT. As protein: CATRPWGTGELFF.

As to this clone: This CDR3 is also generated by other DNA sequences in the sample. The genes are TRBV4-3 and TRBJ2-2; D is perhaps TRBD1 or TRBD2 (5 bases each). V was pared by 0 bases and J by 3 bases, with 8 bases between. The germline V gene has CDR1 LGHNA and CDR2 YSLEER. The CDR3 consists of 15 residues. The CDR3 DNA reads as TGCGCCAGCAGCCAAGATCGAGGGGACACCGGGGAGCTGTTTTTT. Protein sequence: CASSQDRGDTGELFF.

This clone was seen only a few times. The chain carries TRBV27 and TRBJ2-7; D is uncertain. The V gene lost 0 bases and the J gene lost 2 bases, with 8 bases spanning the gap. CDR3 length equals 14 residues. Germline CDR1 and CDR2: MNHEY and SMNVEV (reference sequence). The CDR3 protein is CASSLSVSTYEQYF. As DNA, the CDR3 is TGTGCCAGCAGTTTATCGGTCAGCACCTACGAGCAGTACTTC.

V and J are TRBV28 and TRBJ2-1, with 8 positions matching TRBD1. CDR1 is MDHEN and CDR2 is SYDVKM in the germline V gene. V shed 2 bases, J shed 4 bases, and the junction held 4 bases outside the gene matches. The CDR3 runs to 15 residues. This chain's CDR3 is CASSLRQGRYNEQFF. The CDR3 coding sequence is TGTGCCAGCAGTTTAAGACAGGGGCGATACAATGAGCAGTTCTTC.

The chain joins TRBV19 to TRBJ1-3; 8 bases agree with TRBD1. The trim removed 6 bases at V and 0 bases at J, leaving 7 bases unmatched. The CDR3 covers 16 residues. Germline CDR1 LNHDA, CDR2 SQIVND (reference sequence). CDR3 nucleotides: TGTGCCAGTAGAAAGACAGGGGACTACTCTGGAAACACCATATATTTT. It specifies CASRKTGDYSGNTIYF.

The J gene is TRBJ2-5, the V gene TRBV2; the match to TRBD2 covers 11 bases. CDR1 is SNHLY and CDR2 is FYNNEI in the germline V gene. V shed 10 bases, J shed 2 bases, and the junction held 12 bases outside the gene matches. CDR3 length: 16 residues. CDR3 residues: CATQTPGLAEQETQYF. The CDR3 DNA is TGTGCCACCCAAACCCCGGGACTAGCGGAACAAGAGACCCAGTACTTC.

The J gene is TRBJ2-1, the V gene TRBV28; D not certain. The CDR3 has 13 amino acids. Trimming cost V 6 bases and J 2 bases, with 8 bases left between them. The germline V gene encodes CDR1 MDHEN and CDR2 SYDVKM. CDR3 region: CASRSAPYNEQFF. CDR3 DNA: TGTGCCAGCAGGTCCGCCCCCTACAATGAGCAGTTCTTC. The full variable domain, rest sourced from reference TRBV28 and TRBJ2-1, is DVKVTQSSRYLVKRTGEKVFLECVQDMDHENMFWYRQDPGLGLRLIYFSYDVKMKEKGDIPEGYSVSREKKERFSLILESASTNQTSMYLCASRSAPYNEQFFGPGTRLTVL.

The chain has TRBV9 and TRBJ2-1; D call uncertain. V was trimmed by 1 base and J by 9 bases, leaving 8 bases between them. Germline loops: CDR1 SGDLS, CDR2 YYNGEE. The CDR3 length is 12 residues. DNA of the CDR3: TGTGCCAGCAGCGTACCGACCGGTGAGCAGTTCTTC. It translates to CASSVPTGEQFF.

The rearrangement joins TRBV9 to TRBJ1-2, with a possible D match to TRBD1 (5 bases). The germline V gene encodes CDR1 SGDLS and CDR2 YYNGEE. This CDR3 has 15 residues. V lost 4 bases and J 3 bases, leaving 16 bases between the germline ends. The CDR3 is CASSPGAPRDYGYTF. The DNA of the CDR3 is TGTGCCAGCAGCCCCGGGGCACCCCGGGACTATGGCTACACCTTC.

The count of this clone is one. The CDR3 region has the DNA TGTGCCAGCAGTCCCCTCCCCAGCGAGACCCAGTACTTC. Residues: CASSPLPSETQYF. This chain uses TRBV27 with TRBJ2-5; D not certain. The CDR3 totals 13 residues. Germline V gene sequence: CDR1 MNHEY, CDR2 SMNVEV (reference sequence). The V end was cut by 5 bases, the J end by 5 bases, with 12 bases between.